This T cell receptor (beta chain) was captured by sequencing in a study of blood T cell repertoires in COVID-19. Produced via immunoSEQ multiplex PCR; TCRdb's table is partial and in-frame only. This table holds hundreds of thousands of clones, 75% to 90% found once. This receptor was obtained from a woman aged 45-65 years with COVID-19, enrolled during active disease. Sample: peripheral blood.

CDR3 nucleotide sequence: TGTGCCATCAGTGAGTCGAGCGGGGTTAGCACAGATACGCAGTATTTT. It specifies CAISESSGVSTDTQYF. The rearrangement links TRBV10-3 to TRBJ2-3; 7 nucleotides agree with TRBD2. CDR3 length: 16 amino acids. In germline, CDR1 is ENHRY, CDR2 SYGVKD. J lost 0 bases, V lost 0 bases, and 3 bases had no gene match.